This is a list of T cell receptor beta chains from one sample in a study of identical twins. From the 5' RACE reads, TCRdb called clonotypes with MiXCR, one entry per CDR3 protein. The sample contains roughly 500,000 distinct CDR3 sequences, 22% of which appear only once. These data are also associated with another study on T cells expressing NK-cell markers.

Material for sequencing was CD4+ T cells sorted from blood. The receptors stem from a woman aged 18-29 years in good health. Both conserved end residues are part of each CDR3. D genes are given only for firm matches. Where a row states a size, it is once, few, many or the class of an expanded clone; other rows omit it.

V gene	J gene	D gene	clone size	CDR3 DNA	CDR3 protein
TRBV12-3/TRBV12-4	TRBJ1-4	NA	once	TGTGCCAGCAGTTTATTGACAGAAAAACTGTTTTTT	CASSLLTEKLFF
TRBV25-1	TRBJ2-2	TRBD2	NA	TGTGCCAGCAGTGAAGGGAGGGCGGCGAACACCGGGGAGCTGTTTTTT	CASSEGRAANTGELFF
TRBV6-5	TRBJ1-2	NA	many	TGTGCCAGCAGCCAAGGGGATGGCTACACCTTC	CASSQGDGYTF
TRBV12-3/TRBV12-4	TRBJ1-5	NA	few	TGTGCCAGCAGTCCACCGGGACTGCTCAATCAGCCCCAGCATTTT	CASSPPGLLNQPQHF
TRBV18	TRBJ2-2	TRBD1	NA	TGTGCCAGCTCCCAGGGACAGGCGAACACCGGGGAGCTGTTTTTT	CASSQGQANTGELFF
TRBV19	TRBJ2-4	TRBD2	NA	TGTGCCAGTAGTTACGTCCGGGAGGGCCGGGGCATTCAGTACTTC	CASSYVREGRGIQYF
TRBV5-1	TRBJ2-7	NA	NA	TGCGCCAGCAGTCAACTAGATCCCTCGGGCGAGCAGTACTTC	CASSQLDPSGEQYF
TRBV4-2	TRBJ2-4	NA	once	TGTGCCAGCAGCCAAGATAAGACGGGGATAGCCAAAAACATTCAGTACTTC	CASSQDKTGIAKNIQYF
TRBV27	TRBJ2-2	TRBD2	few	TGTGCCAGCAGGGAGACTAGCGGGGGCCCCGTCGGGGTTGGGGAGCTGTTTTTT	CASRETSGGPVGVGELFF
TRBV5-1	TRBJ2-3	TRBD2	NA	TGCGCCAGCAGCCAGACTAGCGCTCGCACAGATACGCAGTATTTT	CASSQTSARTDTQYF
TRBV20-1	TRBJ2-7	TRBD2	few	TGCAGTGCTCCCCGAGGCCCTAGCGGCTACGAGCAGTACTTC	CSAPRGPSGYEQYF
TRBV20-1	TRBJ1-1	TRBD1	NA	TGCAGTGCCCAAGGGTGGACAGGGGGCACTGAAGCTTTCTTT	CSAQGWTGGTEAFF
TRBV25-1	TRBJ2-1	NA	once	TGTGCCAGCAGTGCCCTGTGGGGGGGCGCATACAATGAGCAGTTCTTC	CASSALWGGAYNEQFF
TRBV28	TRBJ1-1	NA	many	TGTGCCAGCAGTTTCGCGGGTTTGGAGGCTTTCTTT	CASSFAGLEAFF
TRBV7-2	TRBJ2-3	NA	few	TGTGCCAGCACCCCGGGACCTCGACAAGATACGCAGTATTTT	CASTPGPRQDTQYF
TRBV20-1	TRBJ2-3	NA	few	TGCAGTGCGGTGCGGAATACAGATACGCAGTATTTT	CSAVRNTDTQYF
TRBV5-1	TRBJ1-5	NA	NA	TGCGCCAGCAGCTTGGGGTCGGGTGCAGGGTATCAGCCCCAGCATTTT	CASSLGSGAGYQPQHF
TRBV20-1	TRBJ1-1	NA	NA	TGCAGTGCTAGAGAGGGTCACTCGGGCACTGAAGCTTTCTTT	CSAREGHSGTEAFF
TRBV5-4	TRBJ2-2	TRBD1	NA	TGTGCCAGCAGCAAGACAGGGGCAGTAAACACCGGGGAGCTGTTTTTT	CASSKTGAVNTGELFF
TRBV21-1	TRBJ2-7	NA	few	TGTGCCAGCAGCAAAGCGGGAGCTGCAACCTACGAGCAGTACTTC	CASSKAGAATYEQYF
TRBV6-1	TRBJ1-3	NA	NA	TGTGCCAGCACCCCTCGCCGGGCGCCGAGCTCTGGAAACACCATATATTTT	CASTPRRAPSSGNTIYF
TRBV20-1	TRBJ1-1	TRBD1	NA	TGCAGTGCTAGAGCAGAACAGGGGTTCGCAACTGAAGCTTTCTTT	CSARAEQGFATEAFF
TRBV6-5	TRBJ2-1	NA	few	TGTGCCAGCAGGGCCGCGTTTGAGCAGTTCTTC	CASRAAFEQFF
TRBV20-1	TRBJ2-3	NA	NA	TGCAGTGCAAGACCGGGGGGCGGGACATACACAGATACGCAGTATTTT	CSARPGGGTYTDTQYF
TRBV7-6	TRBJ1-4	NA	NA	TGTGCCAGCAGCTTATCCCTGGATAAGAATGAACTGCGGGGAAAACTGTTTTTT	CASSLSLDKNELRGKLFF
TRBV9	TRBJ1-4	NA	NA	TGTGCCAGCAGCGTAGGAGCCGCTAATGAAAAACTGTTTTTT	CASSVGAANEKLFF
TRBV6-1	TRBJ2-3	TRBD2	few	TGTGCCAGCAGCGCGGGCGGGAGCGGTTTGGATACGCAGTATTTT	CASSAGGSGLDTQYF
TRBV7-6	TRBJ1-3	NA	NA	TGTGCCAGCAGCTGGAACAGGGATCCTGGAAACACCATATATTTT	CASSWNRDPGNTIYF
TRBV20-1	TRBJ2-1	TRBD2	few	TGCAGTGCCCCGGACGCGGGAGACTACAATGAGCAGTTCTTC	CSAPDAGDYNEQFF
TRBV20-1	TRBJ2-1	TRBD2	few	TGCAGTTGTCCTAGCGGGACCTACAATGAGCAGTTCTTC	CSCPSGTYNEQFF
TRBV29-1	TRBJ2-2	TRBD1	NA	TGCAGCGCCTCGGGACAGGGAATGGGGGAGCTGTTTTTT	CSASGQGMGELFF
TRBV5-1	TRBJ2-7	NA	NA	TGCGCCAGCAGTCCCGCCTTGAGGGGGAGTGAGCAGTACTTC	CASSPALRGSEQYF
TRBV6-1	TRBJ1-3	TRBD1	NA	TGTGCCAGCAGTCTGGACAGGGGCTCTGGAAACACCATATATTTT	CASSLDRGSGNTIYF
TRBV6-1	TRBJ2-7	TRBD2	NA	TGTGCCAGCAGTGATACCGGGACTAGGGGCTCCTACGAGCAGTACTTC	CASSDTGTRGSYEQYF
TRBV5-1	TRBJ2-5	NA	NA	TGCGCCAGCAGCTTGGGGTCGGTACAAGAGACCCAGTACTTC	CASSLGSVQETQYF
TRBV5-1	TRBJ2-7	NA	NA	TGCGCCAGCAGCTTCGGGGCCCCAGGAGGCGAGCAGTACTTC	CASSFGAPGGEQYF
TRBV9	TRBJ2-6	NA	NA	TGTGCCAGCAGCCTCCCTCTAACCGGGGCCAACGTCCTGACTTTC	CASSLPLTGANVLTF
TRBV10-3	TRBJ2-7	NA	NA	TGTGCCATCAGTGAAAGAGGCAGAACTATCTCCTACGAGCAGTACTTC	CAISERGRTISYEQYF
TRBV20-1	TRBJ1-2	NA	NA	TGCAGTGCTAGAGATGGGCAGGGCGAGGTGGGCTATGGCTACACCTTC	CSARDGQGEVGYGYTF
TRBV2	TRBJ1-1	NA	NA	TGTGCCAGCAAGCAATTGGACAGTCAGAACACTGAAGCTTTCTTT	CASKQLDSQNTEAFF
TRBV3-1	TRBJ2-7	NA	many	TGTGCCAGCAGACCATCCGACAGGACCTCCTACGAGCAGTACTTC	CASRPSDRTSYEQYF